The clone carrying this T cell receptor beta chain was seen repeatedly, ten times or more. Antigen specificity is unknown. The record originates from a study of molecular identifiers for immune sequencing clone quantification. Overall study: Four of five RNA aliquots from approximately 20,000 or 100,000 naive CD8 T cells were sequenced. The study's findings and limits: Clones of above 20 RNA copies carried over 98% of effector molecules; in naive cells they carried under 1%.

TCRdb reanalysed the PCR reads using MiXCR and keeps one entry per CDR3 protein. In the table there are fewer than 350,000 distinct CDR3 sequences, about a fifth of which are singletons. The TCR sequence derives from a human donor in good health. Some libraries in this study had Jurkat cell RNA spiked in. Sequenced material: naive CD8+ T cells from blood, with Jurkat cell RNA spiked in. Subset specified: FACS-sorted CD8+CD4-CCR7+CD45RA+ naive T cells.

CDR3 sequence reads: CASSPTGEGNQPQHF. The CDR3 region has the DNA TGTGCCAGTAGTCCAACAGGGGAGGGCAATCAGCCCCAGCATTTT. V and J are TRBV19 and TRBJ1-5, with 7 bases aligning to TRBD1. J was trimmed by 2 bases and V by 5 bases; bases with no gene match: 6. The CDR3 is 15 amino acids. Looked up from germline, CDR1 is LNHDA and CDR2 is SQIVND (reference sequence).